The 32 T cell receptor beta chains below all came from one sample that was sequenced in a study of OX40 agonist ivuxolimab in advanced cancers. Libraries were prepared by immunoSEQ multiplex PCR; TCRdb keeps only in-frame clonotypes and omits some of them. The sample lists just under 65,000 clones; about nine tenths were seen once. The source material was CD4+ or CD8+ T cells sorted from blood, sampled in a trial of the OX40 agonist ivuxolimab. These receptors all come from an adult with an advanced solid tumor such as melanoma, head and neck, liver or kidney cancer.

The rearrangement links TRBV5-1 to TRBJ2-5, with D maybe TRBD2 (6 bases). This CDR3 spans 13 amino acids. CDR1 is SGHRS and CDR2 is YFSETQ in the germline V gene. V lost 6 bases and J 5 bases, leaving 14 bases between the germline ends. The CDR3, as DNA: TGCGCCAGCACGCGGGGAATCGGGGAGACCCAGTACTTC. It translates to CASTRGIGETQYF.

This clone is a singleton in its sample. The chain uses TRBV6-1 and TRBJ1-1; tentatively, D is TRBD1 (6 bases). The CDR3 is made up of 15 amino acids. V was cut by 5 bases and J by 0 bases, with 13 bases left in between. Germline assignment: CDR1 MNHNS and CDR2 SASEGT. The CDR3 loop is CASSKDGQLNTEAFF. For the CDR3, the DNA is TGTGCCAGCAGTAAAGATGGACAGCTGAACACTGAAGCTTTCTTT.

The J gene is TRBJ2-5, the V gene TRBV11-3; weak D call: TRBD1 (5 bases). The germline gives CDR1 SGHNT, CDR2 YENEEA. Trimming stripped 5 bases from V and 2 bases from J, with 12 bases between. This CDR3 has 14 residues. The CDR3 here is CASSPRRVQETQYF. The CDR3 DNA reads as TGTGCCAGCAGCCCTCGCAGGGTGCAAGAGACCCAGTACTTC.

In this sample, this clone turned up once. The V call is TRBV10-3, the J call TRBJ2-5, with TRBD2 identical over 11 bases. Germline trimming cut 1 base from V and 2 bases from J; bases unmatched to any gene: 9. The CDR3 runs 18 residues. The V gene's germline CDR1 is ENHRY and CDR2 SYGVKD. The CDR3 DNA sequence: TGTGCCATCAGTGAGTTACATCCGGGACTAGCGGCACAAGAGACCCAGTACTTC. This gives the protein CAISELHPGLAAQETQYF.

V usage is TRBV5-1 and J usage is TRBJ1-4; D not resolved. Trimming cost V 4 bases and J 4 bases, with 11 bases left between them. The V gene's germline CDR1 is SGHRS and CDR2 YFSETQ. The CDR3 runs to 14 residues. This CDR3 reads CASSPDGLNEKLFF. In nucleotides, the CDR3 is TGCGCCAGCAGCCCGGACGGACTTAATGAAAAACTGTTTTTT.

Comments on this clone: A junction end diverges from the germline sequence, so it may reflect a read error. V usage is TRBV7-7 and J usage is TRBJ2-5, with D possibly TRBD1 on 6 matching bases. The length of the CDR3 is 15 residues. Germline V CDR1 and CDR2: SSHAT, FNYEAQ (reference sequence). CDR3 in DNA: TGTGCTAGCAGCCTACGTGAGGGGGTCGGGGAGACCCAGTACTTC. This codes for CASSLREGVGETQYF.

This chain uses TRBV6-6 with TRBJ2-5; 8 bases are shared with TRBD1. Trimming took 5 bases from V and 2 from J; bases not matched to a gene: 4. Germline assignment: CDR1 MNHNY and CDR2 SVGAGI (reference sequence). This CDR3 comprises 14 residues. The CDR3 DNA follows: TGTGCCAGCAGTCAGGGGGCTCCACAAGAGACCCAGTACTTC. Its protein is CASSQGAPQETQYF.

Written as DNA, the CDR3 is TGTGCCACCTCAACGCGGATAGCGGGCTACACCTTC. Amino acid sequence: CATSTRIAGYTF. The genes are TRBV28 and TRBJ1-2, with unresolved D. The V gene lost 10 bases and the J gene lost 8 bases, with 17 bases spanning the gap. CDR1 and CDR2 from the germline V gene are MDHEN and SYDVKM. This CDR3 has 12 amino acids.

The genes are TRBV10-3 and TRBJ1-5; no reliable D call. The CDR3 totals 14 residues. Germline CDR1 and CDR2: ENHRY and SYGVKD. Trimming removed 5 bases at V and 3 bases at J, with 11 bases between. CDR3 sequence (DNA): TGTGCCATCAGTATACCCCCTAACAATCAGCCCCAGCATTTT. It specifies CAISIPPNNQPQHF.

The chain uses TRBV25-1 and TRBJ1-4; D remains unclear. This CDR3 spans 14 amino acids. Between the trimmed V and J ends, which lost 3 bases and 4 bases, there was a span of 9 bases. Germline CDR1 and CDR2: MGHDK and SYGVNS. As DNA, the CDR3 is TGTGCCAGCAGTGATAGTCCGCTTAATGAAAAACTGTTTTTT. Translation gives CASSDSPLNEKLFF.

The rearrangement uses TRBV7-3 and TRBJ2-3, with TRBD1 as a possible D gene (6 bases). V lost 5 bases, J lost 3 bases, and 15 bases lay in between. This CDR3 has 15 residues. The germline V gene encodes CDR1 SGHTA and CDR2 FQGTGA. The CDR3: CASSPQGITTDTQYF. As DNA, the CDR3 is TGTGCCAGCAGCCCCCAGGGGATAACGACAGATACGCAGTATTTT.

V is TRBV7-2 and J is TRBJ1-3; D gene unclear. This CDR3 is 14 amino acids long. Germline V gene lookup returns CDR1 SGHTA and CDR2 FQGNSA. V was clipped by 3 bases and J by 0 bases, with 6 bases between them. The CDR3 loop is CASSFGTSGNTIYF. CDR3 coding DNA: TGTGCCAGCAGCTTCGGAACCTCTGGAAACACCATATATTTT.

The V call is TRBV11-3, the J call TRBJ1-4; D is perhaps TRBD1 (5 bases). The CDR3 totals 14 residues. Germline CDR1 is SGHNT and CDR2 is YENEEA. Deletions cut 5 bases from V and 4 bases from J, with 11 bases between. The CDR3 protein is CASSRGLDNEKLFF. The CDR3 DNA reads as TGTGCCAGCAGCCGGGGCTTGGATAATGAAAAACTGTTTTTT. The variable domain in full, completed from reference TRBV11-3 and TRBJ1-4, reads EAGVVQSPRYKIIEKKQPVAFWCNPISGHNTLYWYLQNLGQGPELLIRYENEEAVDDSQLPKDRFSAERLKGVDSTLKIQPAELGDSAVYLCASSRGLDNEKLFFGSGTQLSVL.

This clone was seen a single time. The V call is TRBV28, the J call TRBJ2-6; D call uncertain. This CDR3 spans 15 amino acids. Germline assignment: CDR1 MDHEN and CDR2 SYDVKM. Trimming took 3 bases from V and 3 from J, leaving 9 bases between them. CDR3 loop: CASSFVGGGANVLTF. CDR3 bases: TGTGCCAGCAGTTTTGTGGGTGGTGGGGCCAACGTCCTGACTTTC.

The chain carries TRBV5-1 and TRBJ2-7; TRBD1 is a possible D gene (6 bases). Germline CDR1 is SGHRS and CDR2 is YFSETQ. The CDR3 contains 14 residues. The ends were cut back, 5 bases at V and 0 bases at J, with 12 bases in the middle. The CDR3 region is CASRPGTTSYEQYF. The CDR3 nucleotides read TGCGCCAGCAGACCCGGGACAACCTCCTACGAGCAGTACTTC. Full variable domain (rest looked up from reference TRBV5-1 and TRBJ2-7): KAGVTQTPRYLIKTRGQQVTLSCSPISGHRSVSWYQQTPGQGLQFLFEYFSETQRNKGNFPGRFSGRQFSNSRSEMNVSTLELGDSALYLCASRPGTTSYEQYFGPGTRLTVT.

This chain uses TRBV7-9 with TRBJ2-3; unclear D gene. There are 14 residues in the CDR3. Trimming took off 2 bases at V and 2 bases at J, with 8 bases between the two ends. The V gene's germline CDR1 is SEHNR and CDR2 FQNEAQ (reference sequence). DNA for the CDR3: TGTGCCAGCAGCTTATACGGAACCACAGATACGCAGTATTTT. It codes for CASSLYGTTDTQYF.

This clone was picked up one time. This chain uses TRBV18 with TRBJ2-1; possibly TRBD2 for D (7 bases). The CDR3 totals 16 residues. The germline V gene has CDR1 KGHSH and CDR2 LQKENI. V lost 0 bases, J lost 3 bases, and 12 bases lay in between. The CDR3 protein is CASSPPGGGGYNEQFF. In DNA, the CDR3 is TGTGCCAGCTCACCACCGGGGGGCGGGGGCTACAATGAGCAGTTCTTC. Variable domain in full (rest from reference TRBV18 and TRBJ2-1): NAGVMQNPRHLVRRRGQEARLRCSPMKGHSHVYWYRQLPEEGLKFMVYLQKENIIDESGMPKERFSAEFPKEGPSILRIQQVVRGDSAAYFCASSPPGGGGYNEQFFGPGTRLTVL.

The chain is built from TRBV7-9 and TRBJ1-4, with D possibly being TRBD1 (5 bases). The V end was cut by 5 bases, the J end by 6 bases, with 13 bases between. This CDR3 region has 14 residues. Germline V gene lookup returns CDR1 SEHNR and CDR2 FQNEAQ (reference sequence). Written as DNA, the CDR3 is TGTGCCAGCAGCGGAGGAAGGGGAGATGAAAAACTGTTTTTT. It encodes CASSGGRGDEKLFF.

This rearrangement joins TRBV6-6 to TRBJ1-1, with 7 positions matching TRBD1. The CDR3 is 16 amino acids. Germline lookup yields CDR1 MNHNY and CDR2 SVGAGI (reference sequence). Losses at the gene ends were 5 bases for V and 1 base for J; bases not matched to a gene: 10. The chain's CDR3 is CASSASGGVGNTEAFF. The CDR3 DNA sequence: TGTGCCAGCAGTGCCTCAGGGGGAGTCGGGAACACTGAAGCTTTCTTT.

The gene calls are TRBV11-2 and TRBJ1-2, with D tentatively TRBD1 (5 bases). Germline CDR1 is SGHAT and CDR2 is FQNNGV. V was shortened by 0 bases and J by 3 bases, with 14 bases between the two germline ends. This CDR3 spans 16 amino acids. For the CDR3, the DNA is TGTGCCAGCAGCTTAGATCAAGGCAGGGAAGACTATGGCTACACCTTC. Its translation: CASSLDQGREDYGYTF.

The CDR3 here is CASSPQATSYNEQFF. CDR3 sequence (DNA): TGTGCCAGCTCACCACAGGCTACCTCCTACAATGAGCAGTTCTTC. The rearrangement joins TRBV18 to TRBJ2-1; no firm D call. Germline lookup yields CDR1 KGHSH and CDR2 LQKENI. Deletions cut 1 base from V and 0 bases from J, with 7 bases between. This CDR3 has 15 residues.

In its sample, this clone was seen a few times. The chain recombines TRBV7-8 with TRBJ1-1, with D perhaps TRBD1 (5 bases). Germline assignment: CDR1 SGHVS and CDR2 FQNEAQ. V lost 5 bases to trimming and J lost 0 bases, with 10 bases between them. The CDR3 is 14 residues long. The CDR3 region is CASSQGPMNTEAFF. Written as DNA, the CDR3 is TGTGCCAGCAGCCAGGGACCGATGAACACTGAAGCTTTCTTT.

This clone has just a few counts. The chain is built from TRBV4-1 and TRBJ2-7, with TRBD2 matching 11 bases. This CDR3 is 16 amino acids long. Germline CDR1 MGHRA, CDR2 YSYEKL. Unmatched junction bases numbered 9, after V lost 1 base and J lost 7 bases. As DNA, the CDR3 is TGCGCCAGCAGCCAAGCCCGGGGTAGCGGGAGGGAAGAGCAGTACTTC. This codes for CASSQARGSGREEQYF.

This sequence joins TRBV11-3 and TRBJ2-1; D is perhaps TRBD1 or TRBD2 (5 bases each). The germline CDR1 and CDR2 sequences are SGHNT and YENEEA. Trimming pared 5 bases from V and 9 bases from J, leaving 14 bases between. This CDR3 is 13 amino acids long. DNA of the CDR3: TGTGCCAGCAGCAAACCGGGGCGGGCTGAGCAGTTCTTC. The encoded protein is CASSKPGRAEQFF. Full variable domain (remainder filled in from reference TRBV11-3 and TRBJ2-1): EAGVVQSPRYKIIEKKQPVAFWCNPISGHNTLYWYLQNLGQGPELLIRYENEEAVDDSQLPKDRFSAERLKGVDSTLKIQPAELGDSAVYLCASSKPGRAEQFFGPGTRLTVL.

The V call is TRBV6-5, the J call TRBJ1-2; 9 bases line up with TRBD1. J lost 2 bases, V lost 6 bases, and 4 bases had no gene match. This CDR3 has 14 residues. From germline, CDR1 is MNHEY and CDR2 SVGAGI. DNA of the CDR3: TGTGCCAGCAGGCGGACAGGGGTAAACTATGGCTACACCTTC. It encodes CASRRTGVNYGYTF.

This clone turned up a few times. Here the CDR3 DNA reads TGTGCCAGCAGTGTACCACCGGGGGGAACTAATGAAAAACTGTTTTTT. Translation gives CASSVPPGGTNEKLFF. The V call is TRBV6-1, the J call TRBJ1-4, with a possible D match to TRBD1 (5 bases). Germline V CDR1 and CDR2: MNHNS, SASEGT. Trimming took 4 bases from V and 1 from J, leaving 13 bases between them. This CDR3 contains 16 residues.

DNA of the CDR3: TGTGCCAGCAGTCCCCCGCGGGGGGCTGGAGAAAAACTGTTTTTT. This codes for CASSPPRGAGEKLFF. J is TRBJ1-4 and V is TRBV28; possible D gene TRBD1, 6 bases. Deletions cut 5 bases from V and 8 bases from J, with 18 bases between. CDR3 length equals 15 residues. Germline values: CDR1 MDHEN, CDR2 SYDVKM.

The chain employs TRBV11-1 and TRBJ2-1; 10 bases align to TRBD2. Germline values: CDR1 SGHAT, CDR2 FQDESV (reference sequence). The CDR3 covers 16 residues. With V trimmed by 5 bases and J by 4 bases, 8 bases remained unmatched. DNA of the CDR3: TGTGCCAGCAGCCTAATGGGACTAGCGAATTACAATGAGCAGTTCTTC. This gives the protein CASSLMGLANYNEQFF.

This clone appeared a single time. The rearrangement joins TRBV6-6 to TRBJ2-7; weak D call: TRBD2 (5 bases). CDR1 MNHNY and CDR2 SVGAGI come from the germline V gene (reference sequence). V was pared by 10 bases and J by 5 bases, with 18 bases between. The CDR3 extends over 13 amino acids. In DNA form, the CDR3 reads TGTGCCACCCTGGACCGGGATTCCCACGAGCAGTACTTC. Translation: CATLDRDSHEQYF.

The chain combines TRBV21-1 with TRBJ2-1; the D call of TRBD2 is as the table states it, not checked on the DNA. TRBV21-1 is assigned pseudogene status. The CDR3 runs to 15 residues. CDR3 sequence (DNA): TGTGCCAGCAGCCTCCGCCGACTAGCGCTCGATGAGCAGTTCTTC. Translated: CASSLRRLALDEQFF.

A few counts support this clone. The V gene is TRBV4-1, the J gene TRBJ1-2, with D perhaps matching TRBD1 (5 bases). V was cut by 1 base and J by 3 bases, with 12 bases left in between. Germline CDR1 MGHRA, CDR2 YSYEKL. This CDR3 is 15 amino acids long. The CDR3 sequence is CASSQGRQKDYGYTF. CDR3 nucleotides: TGCGCCAGCAGCCAAGGCCGACAGAAGGACTATGGCTACACCTTC.

The DNA for the CDR3 is TGTGCCAGCAGCCAAGATGACCGGGAGTGGAATGAGCAGTTCTTC. As protein: CASSQDDREWNEQFF. The V and J genes are TRBV4-2 and TRBJ2-1; the D gene is possibly TRBD2 (6 bases). Trimming left V 0 bases short and J 7 bases short, with 13 bases between. This CDR3 region has 15 residues. Germline CDR1 LGHNA, CDR2 YNFKEQ.